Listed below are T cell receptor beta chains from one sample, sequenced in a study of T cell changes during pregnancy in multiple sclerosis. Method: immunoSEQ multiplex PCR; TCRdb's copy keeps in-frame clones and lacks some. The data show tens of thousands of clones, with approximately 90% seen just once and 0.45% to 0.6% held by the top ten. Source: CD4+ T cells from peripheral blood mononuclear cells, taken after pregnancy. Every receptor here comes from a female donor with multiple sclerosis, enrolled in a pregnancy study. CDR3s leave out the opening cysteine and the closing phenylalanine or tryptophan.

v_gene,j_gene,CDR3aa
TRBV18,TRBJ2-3,ASSRDRGQDTQY
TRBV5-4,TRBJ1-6,ASSSAGDSNSPLH
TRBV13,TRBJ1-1,ASSFRTGMNTEAF
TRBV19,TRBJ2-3,ASSTLAATDTQY
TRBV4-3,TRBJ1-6,ASSQDHRDSPLH
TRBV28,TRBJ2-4,ASSLMVQSGAKNIQY
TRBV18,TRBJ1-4,ASSPPHNRATNEKLF
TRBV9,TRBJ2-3,ASSSPTSGRSDTQY
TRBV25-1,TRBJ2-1,ASRMTGPYNEQF
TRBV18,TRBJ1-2,ASSPPAGASHGYT
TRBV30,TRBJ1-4,ACGRRNEKLF
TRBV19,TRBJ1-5,ASSTLTAHNQPQH
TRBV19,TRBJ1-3,ASCSPGQGMGGNTIY
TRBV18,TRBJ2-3,ASSPPGQGGDTQY
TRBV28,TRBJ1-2,ASSLRQGDYGYT
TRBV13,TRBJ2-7,ASSRSGRGSGEQY
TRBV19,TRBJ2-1,ASSLDRDGRNEQF